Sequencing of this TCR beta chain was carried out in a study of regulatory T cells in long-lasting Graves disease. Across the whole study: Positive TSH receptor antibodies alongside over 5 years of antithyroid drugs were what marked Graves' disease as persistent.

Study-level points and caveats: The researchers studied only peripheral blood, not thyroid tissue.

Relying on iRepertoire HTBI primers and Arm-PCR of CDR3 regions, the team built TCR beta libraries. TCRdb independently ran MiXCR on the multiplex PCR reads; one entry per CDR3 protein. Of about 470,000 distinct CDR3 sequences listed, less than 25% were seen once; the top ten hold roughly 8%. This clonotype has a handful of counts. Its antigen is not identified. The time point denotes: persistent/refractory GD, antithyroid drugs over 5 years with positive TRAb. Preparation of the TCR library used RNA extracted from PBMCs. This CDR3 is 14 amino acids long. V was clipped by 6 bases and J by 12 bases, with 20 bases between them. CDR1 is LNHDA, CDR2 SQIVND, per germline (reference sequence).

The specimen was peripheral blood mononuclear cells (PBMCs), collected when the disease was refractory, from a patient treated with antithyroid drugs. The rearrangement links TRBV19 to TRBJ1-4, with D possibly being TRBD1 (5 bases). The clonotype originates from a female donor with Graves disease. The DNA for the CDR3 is TGTGCCAGTAGCCCCGGGGCCGGGATGGGGGAACTGTTTTTT. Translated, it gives CASSPGAGMGELFF.